These T cell receptor beta chains were read from a single sample in a study of cytomegalovirus exposure and HLA in healthy donors. Using immunoSEQ multiplex PCR, the repertoire was profiled, and TCRdb retains in-frame clones only, with some absent. The sample yields around 150,000 clones, 65% to 90% seen once. Material for sequencing was PBMCs. The receptors shown here come from a man in his fifties in good health and CMV-seropositive. The CDR3 runs from the conserved cysteine through the conserved F or W. A D gene is named only where the DNA matches it firmly. For some rows the clone size is stated as once, few or many, or as a class when expanded; others skip it.

few,TRBD2,TRBV6-1,TRBJ2-5,CASSEAGLAGVRETQYF,TGTGCCAGCAGTGAAGCGGGACTAGCGGGAGTAAGGGAGACCCAGTACTTC
.,TRBD2,TRBV10-1,TRBJ2-3,CASSELGLAGTDTQYF,TGCGCCAGCAGTGAATTGGGACTAGCGGGAACAGATACGCAGTATTTT
.,TRBD2,TRBV6-7,TRBJ2-3,CASSYGVSGRISTDTQYF,TGTGCCAGCAGTTACGGGGTTAGCGGGAGGATTAGCACAGATACGCAGTATTTT
.,TRBD2,TRBV19,TRBJ2-3,CATTWGGSTSGSTDTQYF,TGTGCCACCACATGGGGGGGATCGACTAGCGGAAGCACAGATACGCAGTATTTT
.,.,TRBV5-1,TRBJ2-5,CASSLVPDQETQYF,TGCGCCAGCAGCTTGGTACCGGACCAAGAGACCCAGTACTTC
once,.,TRBV5-1,TRBJ2-1,CASSSGLNNEQFF,TGCGCCAGCAGCTCGGGACTTAACAATGAGCAGTTCTTC
.,.,TRBV5-1,TRBJ2-1,CASSLVAGRYNEQFF,TGCGCCAGCAGCTTGGTTGCAGGAAGGTACAATGAGCAGTTCTTC
.,.,TRBV7-2,TRBJ1-1,CASSVNTEAFF,TGTGCCAGCAGCGTAAACACTGAAGCTTTCTTT
.,TRBD2,TRBV6-4,TRBJ2-2,CASSDSLIPGRANTGELFF,TGTGCCAGCAGTGACTCCCTTATCCCCGGGAGGGCGAACACCGGGGAGCTGTTTTTT
.,.,TRBV2,TRBJ1-3,CASMGRVSGNTIYF,TGTGCCAGCATGGGGAGGGTCTCTGGAAACACCATATATTTT
once,.,TRBV11-2,TRBJ1-1,CASSPSPNTEAFF,TGTGCCAGCAGCCCCTCCCCGAACACTGAAGCTTTCTTT
.,.,TRBV5-5,TRBJ1-4,CASQWGLGEKLFF,TGTGCCAGCCAGTGGGGCCTGGGTGAAAAACTGTTTTTT
few,.,TRBV9,TRBJ1-2,CASNGGSGYTF,TGTGCCAGCAACGGGGGAAGTGGCTACACCTTC
medium-sized,.,TRBV25-1,TRBJ1-1,CASSAYQGNTEAFF,TGTGCCAGCAGTGCCTATCAGGGGAACACTGAAGCTTTCTTT
.,.,TRBV27,TRBJ2-7,CASSLSGGYEQYF,TGTGCCAGCAGTTTATCGGGGGGATACGAGCAGTACTTC
.,TRBD2,TRBV11-1,TRBJ2-7,CASSLKTSGGYEQYF,TGTGCCAGCAGCTTAAAAACTAGCGGGGGCTACGAGCAGTACTTC
once,TRBD2,TRBV7-3,TRBJ2-2,CASSTGTSGFSGELFF,TGTGCCAGCAGCACCGGGACTAGCGGGTTCAGCGGGGAGCTGTTTTTT
once,.,TRBV19,TRBJ2-5,CASSIDNRAQYF,TGTGCCAGTAGTATAGACAACCGAGCCCAGTACTTC
.,.,TRBV10-3,TRBJ2-5,CACGQQETQYF,TGTGCCTGTGGGCAGCAAGAGACCCAGTACTTC
once,.,TRBV19,TRBJ2-3,CASNRGGVFGTDTQYF,TGTGCCAGTAACCGAGGGGGGGTTTTCGGCACAGATACGCAGTATTTT
.,TRBD1,TRBV10-3,TRBJ1-6,CAISESNRGTNSPLHF,TGTGCCATCAGTGAGTCTAACAGGGGCACGAATTCACCCCTCCACTTT
.,.,TRBV27,TRBJ2-1,CASRGRGEQFF,TGTGCCAGCAGGGGCCGGGGTGAGCAGTTCTTC
once,.,TRBV7-9,TRBJ1-1,CASTAGLNTEAFF,TGTGCCAGCACCGCAGGGCTGAACACTGAAGCTTTCTTT
.,.,TRBV11-2,TRBJ2-5,CASSLVTGSPQETQYF,TGTGCCAGCAGCTTAGTCACAGGGAGCCCTCAAGAGACCCAGTACTTC
.,.,TRBV28,TRBJ1-2,CASSLLYAEEGYTF,TGTGCCAGCAGTTTACTCTACGCCGAGGAGGGCTACACCTTC
.,.,TRBV9,TRBJ2-3,CASSVEGGTVTDTQYF,TGTGCCAGCAGCGTAGAAGGAGGGACTGTAACAGATACGCAGTATTTT
.,.,TRBV6-6,TRBJ1-3,CASREEGRMSGNTIYF,TGTGCCAGCCGAGAGGAGGGCCGAATGTCTGGAAACACCATATATTTT
once,.,TRBV5-1,TRBJ2-1,CASSLPRDNEQFF,TGCGCCAGCAGCTTGCCCAGGGACAATGAGCAGTTCTTC
.,TRBD1,TRBV6-5,TRBJ2-3,CASSARDSSTDTQYF,TGTGCCAGCAGTGCCAGGGACAGCAGCACAGATACGCAGTATTTT
.,TRBD2,TRBV7-6,TRBJ2-5,CASSHGLAGGPGETQYF,TGTGCCAGCAGTCACGGACTAGCGGGAGGGCCGGGAGAGACCCAGTACTTC
.,.,TRBV5-1,TRBJ2-2,CASKLGTSNTGELFF,TGCGCCAGCAAACTCGGGACTTCGAACACCGGGGAGCTGTTTTTT
.,TRBD1,TRBV4-1,TRBJ2-7,CASSQDPGGEQYF,TGCGCCAGCAGCCAAGATCCAGGGGGCGAGCAGTACTTC
.,.,TRBV29-1,TRBJ1-5,CSVEVRMWAVTNFWKPQHF,TGCAGCGTTGAAGTTCGTATGTGGGCAGTAACAAATTTCTGGAAGCCCCAGCATTTT
.,.,TRBV7-9,TRBJ2-2,CASILGRRDFTGELFF,TGTGCCAGCATCCTAGGACGCCGGGATTTCACCGGGGAGCTGTTTTTT
.,TRBD2,TRBV11-3,TRBJ2-3,CASSLSGGYTDTQYF,TGTGCCAGCAGCTTAAGCGGGGGATACACAGATACGCAGTATTTT
few,.,TRBV19,TRBJ2-5,CAAGETQYF,TGTGCCGCGGGTGAGACCCAGTACTTC
once,TRBD2,TRBV12-5,TRBJ2-1,CASGLSGTSGEQFF,TGTGCTAGTGGTTTGTCCGGGACTAGCGGTGAGCAGTTCTTC
.,TRBD1,TRBV28,TRBJ1-1,CASSLGTGGSLGQAFF,TGTGCCAGCAGTTTAGGAACAGGGGGGAGTTTAGGTCAAGCTTTCTTT
.,TRBD2,TRBV7-3,TRBJ2-3,CASSLMTSGGPSSTDTQYF,TGTGCCAGCAGCTTAATGACTAGCGGGGGACCCTCTAGCACAGATACGCAGTATTTT
.,.,TRBV6-5,TRBJ2-1,CASSPGAGPYNEQFF,TGTGCCAGCAGCCCGGGCGCAGGGCCCTACAATGAGCAGTTCTTC
.,.,TRBV7-9,TRBJ2-7,CASSPGHLSSYEQYF,TGTGCCAGCAGCCCGGGACACCTGAGCTCCTACGAGCAGTACTTC
.,TRBD1,TRBV6-1,TRBJ2-6,CASSGWGAQGANVLTF,TGTGCCAGCAGTGGATGGGGGGCGCAGGGGGCTAACGTCCTGACTTTC
.,.,TRBV7-2,TRBJ1-1,CASSRWTEMNTEAFF,TGTGCCAGCAGCCGATGGACAGAAATGAACACTGAAGCTTTCTTT
.,TRBD1,TRBV30,TRBJ1-1,CARRTGMNTEAFF,TGTGCCAGACGGACAGGGATGAACACTGAAGCTTTCTTT
once,.,TRBV9,TRBJ1-1,CASSASPVFSNTEAFF,TGTGCCAGCAGCGCCTCCCCAGTTTTCAGTAACACTGAAGCTTTCTTT
.,.,TRBV10-3,TRBJ2-7,CAISESRTSSSYEQYF,TGTGCCATCAGTGAGTCCAGGACAAGCAGCTCCTACGAGCAGTACTTC
.,TRBD1,TRBV19,TRBJ1-2,CASSPDRVSLGYTF,TGTGCCAGTAGCCCGGACAGGGTGTCTTTAGGCTACACCTTC
.,TRBD1,TRBV5-6,TRBJ1-5,CASSSGTGEVLAQHF,TGTGCCAGCAGCTCCGGGACAGGGGAAGTTTTGGCCCAGCATTTT
few,TRBD2,TRBV27,TRBJ2-1,CASSTRTSGSRQFF,TGTGCCAGCAGTACCCGGACTAGCGGGAGTCGGCAGTTCTTC
.,.,TRBV4-1,TRBJ2-5,CASSHPTGVQETQYF,TGCGCCAGCAGCCACCCCACGGGGGTACAAGAGACCCAGTACTTC
.,TRBD2,TRBV6-5,TRBJ2-1,CASTLAGGRYEQFF,TGTGCCAGCACGCTAGCGGGGGGGAGGTATGAGCAGTTCTTC